These 5 T cell receptor beta chains came from one sample sequenced in a study of blood T cells in healthy people across ages (dated by TCRdb to about 2015). Libraries were constructed by 5' RACE. Sequenced using an Illumina HiSeq 2500. The second PCR ran for roughly 6 to 11 cycles and used a J-beta primer mix along with a sample-barcoded 5' primer. The raw public data were reprocessed by TCRdb itself: fastp quality trimming at Q25, MiXCR clonotype calling, in-frame beta chains only. Entries that share a CDR3 protein sequence are merged under the most common genes and DNA. This sample is represented by about 570,000 distinct CDR3 sequences; about 25% of them were singletons. The ten largest make up approximately 17% of the sample. Sequencing was carried out using blood. Every receptor here comes from a woman in her 70s in good health.

This chain connects TRBV29-1 to TRBJ2-5, with D perhaps given as TRBD1 or TRBD2 (5 bases each). CDR1 and CDR2 (germline): SQVTM, ANQGSEA. V shed 0 bases and J shed 1 base, with 9 bases lying between them. This CDR3 has 14 residues. CDR3 DNA sequence: TGCAGCGTTGAAGATATGAGGGGCCAAGAGACCCAGTACTTC. Its protein is CSVEDMRGQETQYF.

This clonotype was counted between two and nine times. The V call is TRBV7-3, the J call TRBJ1-2; 8 bases match TRBD1. The CDR3 contains 15 residues. Germline V gene data show CDR1 as SGHTA and CDR2 as FQGTGA. V shed 5 bases, J shed 4 bases, and the junction held 9 bases outside the gene matches. The CDR3 nucleotides read TGTGCCAGCAGCCCGCGGACAGGGCCGCTCTATGGCTACACCTTC. Amino acids: CASSPRTGPLYGYTF.

V and J are TRBV7-9 and TRBJ2-7; weak D call: TRBD2 (5 bases). V lost 2 bases and J 4 bases, leaving 15 bases between the germline ends. The germline V gene has CDR1 SEHNR and CDR2 FQNEAQ (reference sequence). The length of the CDR3 is 15 residues. The CDR3 loop reads CASSLLSPGEYEQYF. The DNA of the CDR3 is TGTGCCAGCAGCTTACTCAGCCCCGGGGAATACGAGCAGTACTTC.

The chain uses TRBV6-1 and TRBJ2-1, with 7 bases matching TRBD2. The J call could be wrong; TRBJ2-5 is a better fit for the DNA end. Germline assignment: CDR1 MNHNS and CDR2 SASEGT. The CDR3 is 16 amino acids. Here the CDR3 reads CASRGTGTGTKKTQYF. CDR3 sequence (DNA): TGTGCCAGCAGGGGGACGGGAACCGGGACTAAGAAGACCCAGTACTTC.

V usage is TRBV7-2 and J usage is TRBJ1-2; D might be TRBD1 (6 bases). The CDR3 consists of 16 residues. CDR1 is SGHTA, CDR2 FQGNSA, per germline. V gave up 2 bases and J gave up 4 bases, with 17 bases separating them. CDR3 in amino acids: CASSLMGAGDGYGYTF. The CDR3 bases are TGTGCCAGCAGCTTAATGGGGGCAGGGGATGGCTATGGCTACACCTTC. Drawing the rest from reference TRBV7-2 and TRBJ1-2, the complete variable domain is GAGVSQSPSNKVTEKGKDVELRCDPISGHTALYWYRQSLGQGLEFLIYFQGNSAPDKSGLPSDRFSAERTGGSVSTLTIQRTQQEDSAVYLCASSLMGAGDGYGYTFGSGTRLTVV.